These 13 T cell receptor beta chains originate from one sample sequenced in a study of shared clonotypes between healthy human individuals (dated by TCRdb to about 2020). Library generation was performed with the immunoSEQ multiplex PCR assay. Imported from immuneACCESS, the table was reduced by TCRdb to in-frame sequences with V and J called. These copies leave out some clones; in studies compared against another copy, an unresolved V gene accounts for under half, and the cause of the remainder is not known. The sample yields about 1.1 million clones; 77% were counted once. The leading ten clones occupy 0.7% to 0.95% of the sample. The material sequenced was memory CD4+ T cells from PBMCs. Reading the label with the study, this specimen's cell subset or site is: CD45RA-negative fraction. These receptors were taken from a man aged 18-30 years in good health. Some clones in this sample may be carry-over from other donors' samples.

As regards this clone: The conserved final phenylalanine or tryptophan is absent from the CDR3, which likely points to a read error. The chain is built from TRBV10-3 and TRBJ2-3; TRBD2 agrees at 11 bases. The CDR3 runs 13 residues. J lost 5 bases, V lost 8 bases, and 3 bases had no gene match. Germline V gene data show CDR1 as ENHRY and CDR2 as SYGVKD. CDR3 nucleotides: TGTGCCATCCTAGCGGGAGGCGGAGATACGCAGTATCTT. Its protein is CAILAGGGDTQYL.

The rearrangement uses TRBV29-1 and TRBJ2-1; TRBD2 matches 13 bases. V gave up 4 bases and J gave up 10 bases; unmatched junction bases: 4. The germline V gene encodes CDR1 SQVTM and CDR2 ANQGSEA. This CDR3 comprises 13 residues. CDR3 sequence (DNA): TGCAGCGTTGGGACTAGCGGGAGAAGGGAGCAGTTCTTC. It codes for CSVGTSGRREQFF.

The V gene is TRBV27, the J gene TRBJ2-3, with unresolved D. Trimming cost V 6 bases and J 0 bases, with 10 bases left between them. The germline V gene encodes CDR1 MNHEY and CDR2 SMNVEV (reference sequence). This CDR3 has 14 residues. This CDR3 is CASSPMISTDTQYF. CDR3 sequence (DNA): TGTGCCAGCAGCCCGATGATTAGCACAGATACGCAGTATTTT.

The chain is built from TRBV5-1 and TRBJ2-3; 13 positions agree with TRBD2. This CDR3 is 16 amino acids long. V gave up 4 bases and J gave up 3 bases; unmatched junction bases: 5. Germline CDR1 reads SGHRS; CDR2 reads YFSETQ. CDR3 nucleotide sequence: TGCGCCAGCAGCGGGGGGACTAGCGGGAAGACAGATACGCAGTATTTT. As protein: CASSGGTSGKTDTQYF.

The chain recombines TRBV4-1 with TRBJ1-2, with D hard to call. Germline values: CDR1 MGHRA, CDR2 YSYEKL. CDR3 length: 13 amino acids. Trimming shortened V by 3 bases and J by 8 bases, and 13 bases separated the two germline ends. CDR3 sequence reads: CASSQNTGYGYTF. CDR3 DNA sequence: TGCGCCAGCAGCCAGAATACGGGGTACGGCTACACCTTC.

This clone was observed a few times. The rearrangement links TRBV28 to TRBJ2-5; maybe TRBD1 (6 bases). The CDR3 runs 15 residues. The V gene's germline CDR1 is MDHEN and CDR2 SYDVKM. V was shortened by 2 bases and J by 4 bases, with 14 bases between the two germline ends. As DNA, the CDR3 is TGTGCCAGCAGTTTAGACAGGCCTTCCATAGAGACCCAGTACTTC. Translated, it gives CASSLDRPSIETQYF.

This clone occurred a few times. The chain couples TRBV28 to TRBJ1-2; tentatively, D is TRBD1 (5 bases). Trimming stripped 3 bases from V and 4 bases from J, with 12 bases between. The V gene's germline CDR1 is MDHEN and CDR2 SYDVKM. The CDR3 has 14 residues. Here the CDR3 DNA reads TGTGCCAGCAGTTTTATGCAGGGCCTCTATGGCTACACCTTC. Protein: CASSFMQGLYGYTF.

The chain joins TRBV5-1 to TRBJ2-1; 7 bases are shared with TRBD1. Trimming removed 0 bases from V and 7 bases from J; junction bases left unmatched: 10. There are 16 residues in the CDR3. Germline lookup yields CDR1 SGHRS and CDR2 YFSETQ. This CDR3 is CASSLELQGVWNEQFF. The DNA for the CDR3 is TGCGCCAGCAGCTTGGAGCTTCAGGGGGTTTGGAATGAGCAGTTCTTC.

Comment on this clone: This same CDR3 is encoded by further DNA sequences in the sample. V and J are TRBV18 and TRBJ2-5; D not resolved. The CDR3 covers 13 residues. Germline loops: CDR1 KGHSH, CDR2 LQKENI. Trimming took 2 bases from V and 0 from J, leaving 4 bases between them. In DNA, the CDR3 is TGTGCCAGCTCACCAGGGTACCAAGAGACCCAGTACTTC. Translated, it gives CASSPGYQETQYF.

The J gene is TRBJ1-2, the V gene TRBV19; the D gene is possibly TRBD1 (6 bases). This CDR3 region has 15 residues. CDR1 LNHDA and CDR2 SQIVND come from the germline V gene (reference sequence). V gave up 7 bases and J gave up 3 bases, with 18 bases separating them. The DNA of the CDR3 is TGTGCCAGTACGAACCAGGGACATGGGGACTATGGCTACACCTTC. Residues: CASTNQGHGDYGYTF.

This clone turned up a few times. The chain employs TRBV27 and TRBJ2-7; D possibly corresponds to TRBD1 (6 bases). This CDR3 has 14 amino acids. V was cut by 2 bases and J by 6 bases, with 14 bases left in between. Germline lookup yields CDR1 MNHEY and CDR2 SMNVEV (reference sequence). The chain's CDR3 is CASSLRQAAGEQYF. The CDR3 coding sequence is TGTGCCAGCAGTTTAAGACAGGCCGCTGGCGAGCAGTACTTC.

The genes are TRBV7-3 and TRBJ1-1, with a tentative D call TRBD1 (6 bases). Trimming removed 3 bases at V and 8 bases at J, with 16 bases between. CDR1 SGHTA and CDR2 FQGTGA come from the germline V gene. CDR3 length: 14 residues. CDR3 sequence (DNA): TGTGCCAGCAGCTTGCCCCTGGGGGGCGACGAAGCTTTCTTT. It encodes CASSLPLGGDEAFF.

The genes are TRBV5-8 and TRBJ1-5, with D possibly matching TRBD1 (5 bases). Trimming shortened V by 4 bases and J by 9 bases, and 17 bases separated the two germline ends. The CDR3 runs to 14 residues. Germline lookup yields CDR1 SGHTS and CDR2 YDEGEE. CDR3: CASSPRQPNGPQHF. In DNA form, the CDR3 reads TGTGCCAGCAGCCCTAGACAGCCGAATGGGCCCCAGCATTTT.